What follows are 5 T cell receptor beta chains derived from one specimen sequenced in a study of T cell responses to AZD1222 COVID-19 vaccine. Clones were sequenced by immunoSEQ multiplex PCR, and TCRdb holds only the in-frame ones, with some missing. The sample yields roughly 120,000 clones, approximately 85% seen once. The sample was peripheral blood, taken on day 0 of AZD1222 vaccination. These receptors originate from an adult in good health.

J is TRBJ2-7 and V is TRBV6-5; D might be TRBD1 (6 bases). V dropped 6 bases and J dropped 6 bases, with 18 bases sitting between them. The length of the CDR3 is 14 residues. Germline CDR1 MNHEY, CDR2 SVGAGI. The CDR3 region has the DNA TGTGCCAGCAGATCACAGGGAAGAGGGGCCGAGCAGTACTTC. It translates to CASRSQGRGAEQYF.

The chain joins TRBV5-1 to TRBJ2-1, with D perhaps TRBD1 (5 bases). CDR1 is SGHRS and CDR2 is YFSETQ in the germline V gene. The CDR3 runs to 14 residues. V lost 3 bases and J lost 4, with 11 bases in between. This CDR3 is CASSSQGSYNEQFF. The CDR3, as DNA: TGCGCCAGCAGCTCGCAGGGCTCGTACAATGAGCAGTTCTTC.

The chain has TRBV3-1 (or the pseudogene TRBV3-2) and TRBJ1-2; 7 nucleotides agree with TRBD1. The length of the CDR3 is 13 residues. The germline CDR1 and CDR2 sequences are LGHDT and YNNKEL (reference sequence). Germline trimming cut 4 bases from V and 8 bases from J; bases unmatched to any gene: 7. DNA of the CDR3: TGTGCCAGCAGCCGACAGGGCTTGGAGGGCTACACCTTC. Protein product: CASSRQGLEGYTF.

This clone was seen only a few times. The genes are TRBV9 and TRBJ2-7, with D maybe TRBD2 (6 bases). From germline, CDR1 is SGDLS and CDR2 YYNGEE. V was trimmed by 0 bases and J by 4 bases, leaving 11 bases between them. The CDR3 sequence is 14 residues long. The CDR3 region is CASSVAAGKYEQYF. The CDR3 DNA follows: TGTGCCAGCAGCGTAGCGGCGGGAAAGTACGAGCAGTACTTC.

The V call is TRBV11-2, the J call TRBJ2-5; 7 bases align to TRBD1. Losses at the gene ends were 6 bases for V and 1 base for J; bases not matched to a gene: 8. Germline CDR1 SGHAT, CDR2 FQNNGV. The CDR3 is 15 residues long. In DNA form, the CDR3 reads TGTGCCAGCAGTACAGGGGCGTGGGTCCAAGAGACCCAGTACTTC. Its protein is CASSTGAWVQETQYF.